A selection of T cell receptor beta chains follows, all from one sample in a study of cytomegalovirus exposure and HLA in healthy donors. Method: immunoSEQ multiplex PCR; TCRdb's copy keeps in-frame clones and lacks some. In the table there are 130,000 to 150,000 clones, 80% to 90% of which are singletons. The sequencing sample was made of PBMCs. The receptors were sampled from a boy between 2 and 10 years old in good health and CMV-seronegative. Each CDR3 is given with its conserved first and last residue. D genes are given only for firm matches. The size entry is marked missing in some rows and otherwise reads once, few, many or a size class.

V gene: TRBV5-8
D gene: .
J gene: TRBJ1-5
clone size: .
CDR3 protein: CASSLGQSNQPQHF
CDR3 DNA: TGTGCCAGCAGCTTGGGTCAAAGCAATCAGCCCCAGCATTTT

V gene: TRBV7-9
D gene: .
J gene: TRBJ2-2
clone size: .
CDR3 protein: CASRPRVDLTGELFF
CDR3 DNA: TGTGCCAGCAGACCCCGGGTCGACCTCACCGGGGAGCTGTTTTTT

V gene: TRBV7-3
D gene: TRBD2
J gene: TRBJ2-5
clone size: .
CDR3 protein: CASSLLAGVRETQYF
CDR3 DNA: TGTGCCAGCAGCTTACTAGCGGGAGTAAGGGAGACCCAGTACTTC

V gene: TRBV7-3
D gene: TRBD1
J gene: TRBJ2-7
clone size: .
CDR3 protein: CASSSTGSQQYF
CDR3 DNA: TGTGCCAGCAGTTCGACAGGGTCGCAGCAGTACTTC

V gene: TRBV6-5
D gene: TRBD1
J gene: TRBJ2-3
clone size: .
CDR3 protein: CASSYSKGQGADTQYF
CDR3 DNA: TGTGCCAGCAGTTACTCGAAAGGCCAGGGGGCAGATACGCAGTATTTT

V gene: TRBV7-9
D gene: .
J gene: TRBJ2-2
clone size: .
CDR3 protein: CASSSLSGLTGELFF
CDR3 DNA: TGTGCCAGCAGCTCACTATCAGGACTCACCGGGGAGCTGTTTTTT

V gene: TRBV6-5
D gene: TRBD1
J gene: TRBJ1-2
clone size: .
CDR3 protein: CASSYSRTGFYGYTF
CDR3 DNA: TGTGCCAGCAGTTACTCCCGGACAGGGTTCTATGGCTACACCTTC

V gene: TRBV4-2
D gene: TRBD1
J gene: TRBJ2-1
clone size: .
CDR3 protein: CASSQRQGRDEQFF
CDR3 DNA: TGTGCCAGCAGCCAAAGACAGGGTAGGGATGAGCAGTTCTTC

V gene: TRBV5-5
D gene: TRBD1
J gene: TRBJ2-3
clone size: .
CDR3 protein: CASSWGQPVTDTQYF
CDR3 DNA: TGTGCCAGCAGCTGGGGACAGCCAGTTACAGATACGCAGTATTTT

V gene: TRBV7-3
D gene: TRBD1
J gene: TRBJ1-5
clone size: .
CDR3 protein: CASSSGPGQGWQPQHF
CDR3 DNA: TGTGCCAGCAGCTCAGGCCCGGGACAGGGTTGGCAGCCCCAGCATTTT

V gene: TRBV4-2
D gene: .
J gene: TRBJ2-2
clone size: .
CDR3 protein: CASSYTNTGELFF
CDR3 DNA: TGTGCCAGCAGCTATACGAACACCGGGGAGCTGTTTTTT

V gene: TRBV7-4
D gene: TRBD2
J gene: TRBJ2-3
clone size: .
CDR3 protein: CASSSGTSGNHDTQYF
CDR3 DNA: TGTGCCAGCAGCTCCGGGACTAGCGGGAATCATGATACGCAGTATTTT

V gene: TRBV7-6
D gene: .
J gene: TRBJ2-1
clone size: .
CDR3 protein: CASSYPGETSFYNEQFF
CDR3 DNA: TGTGCCAGCAGCTACCCGGGGGAGACTTCCTTTTACAATGAGCAGTTCTTC

V gene: TRBV5-1
D gene: TRBD1
J gene: TRBJ2-1
clone size: .
CDR3 protein: CASSTRLGQKQFF
CDR3 DNA: TGCGCCAGCAGCACGCGGCTGGGACAGAAGCAGTTCTTC

V gene: TRBV7-6
D gene: TRBD2
J gene: TRBJ2-5
clone size: .
CDR3 protein: CASSRWAGGQETQYF
CDR3 DNA: TGTGCCAGCAGCAGGTGGGCGGGAGGGCAAGAGACCCAGTACTTC

V gene: TRBV5-5
D gene: TRBD2
J gene: TRBJ2-7
clone size: .
CDR3 protein: CASSFAGTSGGASYEQYF
CDR3 DNA: TGTGCCAGCAGCTTCGCCGGGACTAGCGGGGGGGCGTCCTACGAGCAGTACTTC

V gene: TRBV6-5
D gene: TRBD2
J gene: TRBJ2-1
clone size: .
CDR3 protein: CASSYPTSGGDNEQFF
CDR3 DNA: TGTGCCAGCAGTTACCCAACTAGCGGGGGAGACAATGAGCAGTTCTTC

V gene: TRBV4-1
D gene: TRBD1
J gene: TRBJ1-5
clone size: .
CDR3 protein: CASSQADRVSNQPQHF
CDR3 DNA: TGCGCCAGCAGCCAAGCCGACAGGGTGAGCAATCAGCCCCAGCATTTT

V gene: TRBV9
D gene: .
J gene: TRBJ2-7
clone size: .
CDR3 protein: CASSVEAGEQYF
CDR3 DNA: TGTGCCAGCAGCGTAGAGGCAGGGGAGCAGTACTTC

V gene: TRBV19
D gene: .
J gene: TRBJ1-4
clone size: .
CDR3 protein: CASSTPGDLANEKLFF
CDR3 DNA: TGTGCCAGTAGCACCCCCGGAGATCTAGCTAATGAAAAACTGTTTTTT

V gene: TRBV27
D gene: TRBD1
J gene: TRBJ1-4
clone size: once
CDR3 protein: CASRYRGEREKLFF
CDR3 DNA: TGTGCCAGCAGGTACAGGGGGGAGAGGGAAAAACTGTTTTTT

V gene: TRBV6-5
D gene: .
J gene: TRBJ1-1
clone size: few
CDR3 protein: CASSYSGGDFF
CDR3 DNA: TGTGCCAGCAGTTACTCTGGCGGGGACTTCTTT

V gene: TRBV7-9
D gene: .
J gene: TRBJ1-2
clone size: .
CDR3 protein: CASSPTGLGYGYTF
CDR3 DNA: TGTGCCAGCAGCCCGACAGGACTCGGCTATGGCTACACCTTC

V gene: TRBV27
D gene: TRBD2
J gene: TRBJ2-1
clone size: .
CDR3 protein: CASSLSIRMPSGFNNEQFF
CDR3 DNA: TGTGCCAGCAGTTTATCGATACGGATGCCTAGCGGGTTTAACAATGAGCAGTTCTTC

V gene: TRBV10-3
D gene: .
J gene: TRBJ1-4
clone size: .
CDR3 protein: CAISEGLAASRATNEKLFF
CDR3 DNA: TGTGCCATCAGTGAAGGGTTGGCAGCTAGCCGTGCAACTAATGAAAAACTGTTTTTT

V gene: TRBV5-8
D gene: .
J gene: TRBJ1-5
clone size: few
CDR3 protein: CASSPLDQPQHF
CDR3 DNA: TGTGCCAGCAGCCCATTAGATCAGCCCCAGCATTTT

V gene: TRBV19
D gene: .
J gene: TRBJ1-4
clone size: once
CDR3 protein: CASSIQPRGEKLFF
CDR3 DNA: TGTGCCAGTAGTATACAGCCAAGGGGTGAAAAACTGTTTTTT

V gene: TRBV18
D gene: .
J gene: TRBJ2-2
clone size: .
CDR3 protein: CASSLDYPGTGELFF
CDR3 DNA: TGTGCCAGCTCACTAGACTATCCAGGCACCGGGGAGCTGTTTTTT

V gene: TRBV18
D gene: .
J gene: TRBJ1-2
clone size: once
CDR3 protein: CASSPGTPYGYTF
CDR3 DNA: TGTGCCAGCTCACCAGGGACACCCTATGGCTACACCTTC

V gene: TRBV18
D gene: .
J gene: TRBJ2-4
clone size: .
CDR3 protein: CASSPMSATKNIQYF
CDR3 DNA: TGTGCCAGCTCACCGATGAGTGCGACCAAAAACATTCAGTACTTC

V gene: TRBV7-9
D gene: .
J gene: TRBJ1-2
clone size: .
CDR3 protein: CASSLGGGANYGYTF
CDR3 DNA: TGTGCCAGCAGCTTAGGGGGAGGAGCTAACTATGGCTACACCTTC

V gene: TRBV6-1
D gene: TRBD1
J gene: TRBJ1-1
clone size: .
CDR3 protein: CASSASPGTGSTEAFF
CDR3 DNA: TGTGCCAGCAGTGCTTCCCCCGGGACAGGGAGCACTGAAGCTTTCTTT

V gene: TRBV5-4
D gene: .
J gene: TRBJ2-1
clone size: once
CDR3 protein: CASSLDQGPHNEQFF
CDR3 DNA: TGTGCCAGCAGCTTGGACCAGGGGCCCCACAATGAGCAGTTCTTC

V gene: TRBV5-1
D gene: .
J gene: TRBJ1-4
clone size: .
CDR3 protein: CASSLTMGGAALNEKLFF
CDR3 DNA: TGCGCCAGCAGCTTGACGATGGGAGGGGCAGCCTTAAATGAAAAACTGTTTTTT

V gene: TRBV4-2
D gene: TRBD2
J gene: TRBJ2-3
clone size: .
CDR3 protein: CASSQGLAGDLPDTQYF
CDR3 DNA: TGTGCCAGCAGCCAAGGACTAGCGGGAGATCTCCCAGATACGCAGTATTTT

V gene: TRBV5-1
D gene: .
J gene: TRBJ2-3
clone size: .
CDR3 protein: CASSNRVSSTDTQYF
CDR3 DNA: TGCGCCAGCAGTAACAGGGTATCTAGCACAGATACGCAGTATTTT

V gene: TRBV7-8
D gene: .
J gene: TRBJ1-1
clone size: .
CDR3 protein: CASRNDRRSVKITEAFF
CDR3 DNA: TGTGCCAGCAGGAACGACAGGAGGTCTGTCAAGATCACTGAAGCTTTCTTT

V gene: TRBV7-9
D gene: TRBD2
J gene: TRBJ2-1
clone size: .
CDR3 protein: CASSLERDYNEQFF
CDR3 DNA: TGTGCCAGCAGCTTAGAGCGGGATTACAATGAGCAGTTCTTC

V gene: TRBV9
D gene: .
J gene: TRBJ2-2
clone size: .
CDR3 protein: CASSGNRDTGELFF
CDR3 DNA: TGTGCCAGCAGCGGAAACAGGGACACCGGGGAGCTGTTTTTT

V gene: TRBV6-5
D gene: TRBD2
J gene: TRBJ2-1
clone size: once
CDR3 protein: CATKQRESGEQFF
CDR3 DNA: TGTGCCACCAAACAGCGGGAGTCGGGTGAGCAGTTCTTC

V gene: TRBV7-3
D gene: TRBD2
J gene: TRBJ2-3
clone size: .
CDR3 protein: CASSPLTSGGIADTQYF
CDR3 DNA: TGTGCCAGCAGCCCGCTAACTAGCGGGGGGATAGCAGATACGCAGTATTTT

V gene: TRBV10-2
D gene: .
J gene: TRBJ2-3
clone size: once
CDR3 protein: CASSESPPEDTQYF
CDR3 DNA: TGCGCCAGCAGTGAGTCTCCCCCAGAAGATACGCAGTATTTT

V gene: TRBV7-9
D gene: TRBD1
J gene: TRBJ1-6
clone size: .
CDR3 protein: CASSSNRGSASSPLHF
CDR3 DNA: TGTGCCAGCAGCTCGAACAGGGGATCGGCGAGTTCACCCCTCCACTTT

V gene: TRBV19
D gene: TRBD1
J gene: TRBJ1-6
clone size: .
CDR3 protein: CASSTGQYSPLHF
CDR3 DNA: TGTGCCAGTAGTACGGGACAGTACTCACCCCTCCACTTT

V gene: TRBV5-4
D gene: TRBD2
J gene: TRBJ2-7
clone size: once
CDR3 protein: CASSLGTSVYSYEQYF
CDR3 DNA: TGTGCCAGCAGCCTCGGGACTAGCGTTTACTCCTACGAGCAGTACTTC

V gene: TRBV6-1
D gene: .
J gene: TRBJ1-5
clone size: .
CDR3 protein: CATSGRGEQPQHF
CDR3 DNA: TGTGCCACCTCCGGGAGGGGCGAGCAGCCCCAGCATTTT